This T cell receptor (beta chain) was identified in a study of blood T cell repertoires in COVID-19. Study in general: Sites in the United States, Italy and Spain provided acute and convalescent COVID-19 samples. T cells, B-cell-depleted T cells, or PBMCs provided the cDNA or gDNA that served as material.

From germline, CDR1 is SGDLS and CDR2 YYNGEE. This CDR3 comprises 13 residues. The V end was cut by 3 bases, the J end by 8 bases, with 12 bases between. Per the authors' pipeline: The assay estimated nucleated cells by amplifying reference gene primers. TCRdb keeps only in-frame clones here, not all; method: immunoSEQ multiplex PCR. V and J calls and clone size are those listed in that table; D and trimming were worked out from the DNA. This sample has around 68,000 clones, with roughly 82% found just once. The gene calls are TRBV9 and TRBJ2-1; tentative D call: TRBD2 (6 bases). The receptor's source is a man aged 80 or over with active COVID-19. Sequenced sample: peripheral blood. The CDR3 here is CASSGDFRDEQFF. Here the CDR3 DNA reads TGTGCCAGCAGCGGGGACTTTAGGGATGAGCAGTTCTTC. Together with reference TRBV9 and TRBJ2-1, the CDR3 gives the full variable domain: DSGVTQTPKHLITATGQRVTLRCSPRSGDLSVYWYQQSLDQGLQFLIQYYNGEERAKGNILERFSAQQFPDLHSELNLSSLELGDSALYFCASSGDFRDEQFFGPGTRLTVL.